Below are 25 T cell receptor beta chains sequenced from a single sample in a study of OX40 agonist ivuxolimab in advanced cancers. Assay: immunoSEQ multiplex PCR; the TCRdb copy retains only in-frame clones and omits some. The data show 20,000 to 25,000 clones, 86% seen once. Sequencing was performed on CD4+ or CD8+ T cells sorted from blood, taken in a trial of the OX40 agonist ivuxolimab. Every receptor here comes from an adult with an advanced solid tumor such as melanoma, head and neck, liver or kidney cancer.

The chain employs TRBV27 and TRBJ1-2; D gene uncertain. CDR1 and CDR2 (germline): MNHEY, SMNVEV (reference sequence). This CDR3 spans 11 amino acids. Deletions cut 6 bases from V and 7 bases from J, with 9 bases between. The CDR3 region has the DNA TGTGCCAGCAGAGGGAATGGTGGCTACACCTTC. This encodes CASRGNGGYTF.

This clone showed up just once. The chain is built from TRBV28 and TRBJ2-7; no firm D call. This CDR3 has 12 amino acids. Germline V gene lookup returns CDR1 MDHEN and CDR2 SYDVKM. With 3 bases removed from V and 7 bases from J, the gap between germline ends came to 10 bases. CDR3 DNA sequence: TGTGCCAGCAGTTTTTACGGTAAAGAGCAGTACTTC. This codes for CASSFYGKEQYF.

This chain connects TRBV11-3 to TRBJ2-7; D gene ambiguous. CDR3 size: 14 residues. V was pared by 1 base and J by 4 bases, with 11 bases between. Germline loops: CDR1 SGHNT, CDR2 YENEEA. The DNA of the CDR3 is TGTGCCAGCAGCTTAGTTACCAGCCAGTACGAGCAGTACTTC. Its translation: CASSLVTSQYEQYF.

This chain connects TRBV7-9 to TRBJ1-2; D possibly corresponds to TRBD1 (5 bases). V was pared by 3 bases and J by 4 bases, with 15 bases between. Germline V CDR1 and CDR2: SEHNR, FQNEAQ (reference sequence). The CDR3 contains 15 residues. The CDR3 here is CASSLGTRPLYGYTF. The CDR3 DNA reads as TGTGCCAGCAGCTTGGGGACTCGGCCCCTCTATGGCTACACCTTC. Using reference TRBV7-9 and TRBJ1-2 for the parts outside the CDR3, the full variable domain is DTGVSQNPRHKITKRGQNVTFRCDPISEHNRLYWYRQTLGQGPEFLTYFQNEAQLEKSRLLSDRFSAERPKGSFSTLEIQRTEQGDSAMYLCASSLGTRPLYGYTFGSGTRLTVV.

This sequence joins TRBV19 and TRBJ2-3, with D perhaps TRBD2 (6 bases). The CDR3 runs 15 residues. Germline V gene lookup returns CDR1 LNHDA and CDR2 SQIVND (reference sequence). Trimming took 6 bases from V and 0 from J, leaving 13 bases between them. Here the CDR3 reads CASRVAAASTDTQYF. DNA for the CDR3: TGTGCCAGTAGAGTAGCGGCCGCTAGCACAGATACGCAGTATTTT.

Comments on this clone: Germline and junction disagree at one end, which may indicate a read error. Other DNA sequences in the same sample also yield this CDR3. The rearrangement uses TRBV7-8 and TRBJ2-7; a weak D match, TRBD2 (6 bases). Germline values: CDR1 SGHVS, CDR2 FQNEAQ. The CDR3 has 13 amino acids. CDR3 nucleotide sequence: TGTGCTAGCAGCTGGGGGGTTCTCTACGAGCAGTACTTC. Translating it yields CASSWGVLYEQYF.

This clone was observed a single time. The chain recombines TRBV7-6 with TRBJ1-1; D not resolved. The V gene lost 5 bases and the J gene lost 1 base, with 2 bases spanning the gap. CDR1 SGHVS and CDR2 FNYEAQ come from the germline V gene. CDR3 length equals 11 residues. This chain's CDR3 is CASSTNTEAFF. In nucleotides, the CDR3 is TGTGCCAGCAGCACGAACACTGAAGCTTTCTTT.

This chain links TRBV28 with TRBJ1-2; tentatively, D is TRBD1 (5 bases). Germline V CDR1 and CDR2: MDHEN, SYDVKM. V was shortened by 6 bases and J by 8 bases, with 19 bases between the two germline ends. CDR3 length equals 14 residues. CDR3 DNA sequence: TGTGCCAGCAGCAGGGATCTTATACAAGGCGGCTACACCTTC. Its translation: CASSRDLIQGGYTF.

The chain carries TRBV6-6 and TRBJ1-1, with 7 bases that match TRBD1. V trimming: 5 bases; J trimming: 11 bases; junction bases outside the gene matches: 14. Per the germline V gene, CDR1 is MNHNY and CDR2 is SVGAGI (reference sequence). This CDR3 spans 14 amino acids. In DNA form, the CDR3 reads TGTGCCAGCAGTCAGACAGGGTACGGCGTCGGGGCTTTCTTT. As protein: CASSQTGYGVGAFF.

As for this clone: The junction departs from the called germline gene at one end, perhaps through a read error. The V call is TRBV30, the J call TRBJ2-7, with 7 bases identical to TRBD2. Germline lookup yields CDR1 GTSNPN and CDR2 SVGIG (reference sequence). The CDR3 is made up of 13 amino acids. The CDR3 coding sequence is TGTGCCTGGAGGACTAGCTCTTCCTACAAGCAGTACTTC. As protein: CAWRTSSSYKQYF.

V and J are TRBV4-1 and TRBJ2-5; TRBD2 might be the D (6 bases). Germline V CDR1 and CDR2: MGHRA, YSYEKL. The CDR3 runs to 13 residues. The V end lost 5 bases, the J end lost 4 bases, and 11 bases lay between the germline ends. The CDR3 DNA reads TGCGCCAGCAGCGGACTACCGAGAGAGACCCAGTACTTC. Protein sequence: CASSGLPRETQYF.

This chain connects TRBV9 to TRBJ2-7, with a possible D match to TRBD2 (6 bases). V lost 0 bases and J 3 bases, leaving 10 bases between the germline ends. CDR1 and CDR2 from the germline V gene are SGDLS and YYNGEE. The CDR3 consists of 14 residues. In DNA form, the CDR3 reads TGTGCCAGCAGCGTAGCGGGAGAGGGCTACGAGCAGTACTTC. Its protein is CASSVAGEGYEQYF.

In the case of this clone: This CDR3 is also generated by other DNA sequences in the sample. The rearrangement links TRBV27 to TRBJ2-5; TRBD1 aligns across 9 bases. CDR1 and CDR2 (germline): MNHEY, SMNVEV (reference sequence). The CDR3 has 14 residues. V was pared by 6 bases and J by 2 bases, with 4 bases of the junction left unmatched. This CDR3 is CASSLGTGQETQYF. The CDR3 coding sequence is TGTGCCAGCAGCCTTGGGACAGGGCAAGAGACCCAGTACTTC.

The V gene is TRBV19, the J gene TRBJ1-5; no reliable D call. The CDR3 runs to 15 residues. The V end was cut by 3 bases, the J end by 0 bases, with 9 bases between. Germline lookup yields CDR1 LNHDA and CDR2 SQIVND (reference sequence). The chain's CDR3 is CASSMTPYSNQPQHF. CDR3 DNA sequence: TGTGCCAGTAGTATGACCCCTTATAGCAATCAGCCCCAGCATTTT.

This chain links TRBV27 with TRBJ2-7, with no clear D. This CDR3 has 13 amino acids. Germline V gene data show CDR1 as MNHEY and CDR2 as SMNVEV (reference sequence). Trimming removed 2 bases at V and 2 bases at J, with 7 bases between. The CDR3 nucleotides read TGTGCCAGCAGTTTAGGGTCCCCCTACGAGCAGTACTTC. It codes for CASSLGSPYEQYF.

V gene TRBV28 combines with J gene TRBJ2-3, with D possibly matching TRBD1 (6 bases). Looked up from germline, CDR1 is MDHEN and CDR2 is SYDVKM. Trimming took 0 bases from V and 1 from J, leaving 17 bases between them. This CDR3 comprises 18 residues. Here the CDR3 reads CASSLWGHPQGGTDTQYF. CDR3 DNA sequence: TGTGCCAGCAGTTTATGGGGACACCCCCAAGGTGGCACAGATACGCAGTATTTT.

In this sample, this clone turned up a few times. The chain employs TRBV11-1 and TRBJ2-5; TRBD2 might be the D (5 bases). V shed 6 bases and J shed 6 bases, with 23 bases lying between them. The CDR3 is 16 residues long. Germline values: CDR1 SGHAT, CDR2 FQDESV (reference sequence). Here the CDR3 reads CASSTGFQGVGKTQYF. The DNA for the CDR3 is TGTGCCAGCAGTACGGGATTCCAAGGCGTTGGGAAGACCCAGTACTTC. The full variable domain, completed using reference TRBV11-1 and TRBJ2-5, is EAEVAQSPRYKITEKSQAVAFWCDPISGHATLYWYRQILGQGPELLVQFQDESVVDDSQLPKDRFSAERLKGVDSTLKIQPAELGDSAMYLCASSTGFQGVGKTQYFGPGTRLLVL.

V gene TRBV7-9 combines with J gene TRBJ1-1, with 7 nucleotides matching TRBD1. The CDR3 is made up of 13 amino acids. Trimming cost V 6 bases and J 7 bases; bases outside gene matches: 8. The V gene's germline CDR1 is SEHNR and CDR2 FQNEAQ (reference sequence). CDR3 loop: CASSTGDRDEAFF. The CDR3 DNA sequence: TGTGCCAGCAGTACAGGGGATCGTGATGAAGCTTTCTTT.

The CDR3: CASKTSGTSPSEQYF. In DNA form, the CDR3 reads TGTGCCAGCAAAACATCGGGGACATCCCCCAGCGAGCAGTACTTC. The chain joins TRBV27 to TRBJ2-7, with TRBD1 as a possible D gene (6 bases). CDR1 and CDR2 (germline): MNHEY, SMNVEV (reference sequence). The CDR3 length is 15 residues. V was trimmed by 7 bases and J by 6 bases, leaving 22 bases between them.

The gene calls are TRBV11-3 and TRBJ1-1, with D possibly TRBD1 on 5 matching bases. V dropped 4 bases and J dropped 3 bases, with 18 bases sitting between them. CDR1 and CDR2 (germline): SGHNT, YENEEA. The CDR3 has 16 amino acids. The CDR3 DNA sequence: TGTGCCAGCAGCTCATGGGACCCACCTTTGGACACTGAAGCTTTCTTT. It yields the protein CASSSWDPPLDTEAFF.

This clone was detected only a few times. Sequence at one end of the junction differs from germline and may be a read error. The chain combines TRBV7-9 with TRBJ2-7; no definite D call. Germline CDR1 reads SEHNR; CDR2 reads FQNEAQ (reference sequence). This CDR3 contains 16 residues. CDR3 in DNA: TGCGCCAGCAGCCTTCTTGAATACGGTTCCCAATACGAGCAGTACTTC. It encodes CASSLLEYGSQYEQYF.

This clone was counted only a few times. J is TRBJ1-5 and V is TRBV27, with 8 nucleotides matching TRBD1. In germline, CDR1 is MNHEY, CDR2 SMNVEV (reference sequence). The CDR3 loop spans 16 amino acids. V shed 1 base, J shed 2 bases, and the junction held 4 bases outside the gene matches. The CDR3 DNA reads as TGTGCCAGCAGTTTATTGGCACAGGGGGGCAATCAGCCCCAGCATTTT. Amino acids: CASSLLAQGGNQPQHF.

V usage is TRBV7-2 and J usage is TRBJ2-5; 13 bases fit TRBD2. Germline trimming cut 5 bases from V and 1 base from J; bases unmatched to any gene: 10. The germline gives CDR1 SGHTA, CDR2 FQGNSA. The CDR3 is 18 residues long. CDR3 region: CASSQWTSGSLIQETQYF. The CDR3 DNA reads TGTGCCAGCAGCCAATGGACTAGCGGGAGCCTCATCCAAGAGACCCAGTACTTC.

The gene calls are TRBV4-1 and TRBJ2-1; 13 bases are shared with TRBD2. Germline values: CDR1 MGHRA, CDR2 YSYEKL. There are 17 residues in the CDR3. With V trimmed by 2 bases and J by 8 bases, 9 bases remained unmatched. This chain's CDR3 is CASSQLLGLAGAYEQFF. The CDR3 coding sequence is TGCGCCAGCAGCCAACTATTAGGACTAGCGGGAGCCTATGAGCAGTTCTTC.

The CDR3 sequence is CASSQAGGQGGFNTF. CDR3 nucleotides: TGCGCCAGCAGCCAAGCAGGGGGACAGGGAGGCTTTAACACCTTC. The rearrangement uses TRBV4-1 and TRBJ1-2; 9 positions match TRBD1. The CDR3 contains 15 residues. Germline V gene sequence: CDR1 MGHRA, CDR2 YSYEKL. V lost 1 base and J lost 12; bases outside the gene matches: 12.